There are many counts of the clone carrying this T cell receptor (beta chain). The data were obtained in a study of neurological immune-mediated disorders. V was clipped by 5 bases and J by 9 bases, with 13 bases between them. CDR3 length: 12 amino acids. CDR1 and CDR2 (germline): SGHVS, FQNEAQ. Over 190 million TCR-beta sequences from 15-18 subjects came out of each sequencing run. From the 5' RACE reads, TCRdb called clonotypes with MiXCR, one entry per CDR3 protein. The data contain about 50,000 distinct CDR3 sequences, under 2% of them seen just once; the ten biggest clones take up roughly 2.1%. The rearrangement joins TRBV7-8 to TRBJ2-5; D unclear. The specimen sequenced was PBMCs. This receptor was taken from a woman aged 35 to 49 with multiple sclerosis. The CDR3 coding sequence is TGTGCCAGCAGCCCCCTCCAAAAGGCCCAGTACTTC. Its translation is CASSPLQKAQYF.